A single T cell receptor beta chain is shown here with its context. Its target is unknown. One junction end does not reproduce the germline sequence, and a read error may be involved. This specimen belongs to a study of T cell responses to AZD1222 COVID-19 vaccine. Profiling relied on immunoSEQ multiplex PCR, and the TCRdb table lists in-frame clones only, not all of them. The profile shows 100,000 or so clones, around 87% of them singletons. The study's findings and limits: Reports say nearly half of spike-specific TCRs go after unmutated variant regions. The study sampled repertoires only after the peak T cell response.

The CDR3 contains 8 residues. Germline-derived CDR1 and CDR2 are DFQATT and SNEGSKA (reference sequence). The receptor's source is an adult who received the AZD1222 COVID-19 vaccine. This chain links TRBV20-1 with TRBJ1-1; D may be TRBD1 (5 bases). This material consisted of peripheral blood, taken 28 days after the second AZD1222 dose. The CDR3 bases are TGCAGTTCCTCGGGGGAAGCATTT. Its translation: CSSSGEAF.